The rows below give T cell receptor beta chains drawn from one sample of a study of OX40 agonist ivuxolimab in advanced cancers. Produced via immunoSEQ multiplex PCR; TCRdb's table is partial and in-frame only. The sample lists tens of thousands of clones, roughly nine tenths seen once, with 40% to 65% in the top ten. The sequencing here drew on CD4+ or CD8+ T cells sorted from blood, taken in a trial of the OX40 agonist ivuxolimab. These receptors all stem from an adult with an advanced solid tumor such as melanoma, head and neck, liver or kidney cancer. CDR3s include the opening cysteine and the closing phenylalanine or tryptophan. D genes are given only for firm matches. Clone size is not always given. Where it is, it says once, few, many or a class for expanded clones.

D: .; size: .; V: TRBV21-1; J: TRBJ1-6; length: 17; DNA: TGTGCCAGCAGCCGACGCGGGAGCTACCGGATGGGTTCACCCCTCCACTTT; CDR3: CASSRRGSYRMGSPLHF
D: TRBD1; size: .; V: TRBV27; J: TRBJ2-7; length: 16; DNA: TGTGCCAGCCGACGGGGATTCGGACAGGCCTCCTACGAGCAGTACTTC; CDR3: CASRRGFGQASYEQYF
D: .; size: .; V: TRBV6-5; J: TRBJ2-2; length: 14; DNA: TGTGCCAGCAGACCAGGACTAACCACCGGGGAGCTGTTTTTT; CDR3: CASRPGLTTGELFF
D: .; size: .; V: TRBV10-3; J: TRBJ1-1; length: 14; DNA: TGTGCCATCAGTTACGGGGATATGAACACTGAAGCTTTCTTT; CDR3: CAISYGDMNTEAFF
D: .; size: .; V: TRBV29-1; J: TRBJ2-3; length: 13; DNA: TGCAGCGTTGAAAGTAGCGGAACAGATACGCAGTATTTT; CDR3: CSVESSGTDTQYF
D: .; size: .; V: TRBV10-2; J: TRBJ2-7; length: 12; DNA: TGCGCCAGCAGCCCTAACTCCTACGAGCAGTACTTC; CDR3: CASSPNSYEQYF
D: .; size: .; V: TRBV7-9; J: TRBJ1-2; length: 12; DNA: TGTGCCAGCAGCTTAGGGGTCGCGGGCTACACCTTC; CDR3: CASSLGVAGYTF
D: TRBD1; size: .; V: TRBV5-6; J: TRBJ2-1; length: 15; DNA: TGTGCCAGCAGGCGCCGGGACAGGGGGATCAATGAGCAGTTCTTC; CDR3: CASRRRDRGINEQFF
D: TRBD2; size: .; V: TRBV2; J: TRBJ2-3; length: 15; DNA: TGTGCCAGCAGTGGGGTGGCTAGCGGAGTAGATACGCAGTATTTT; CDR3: CASSGVASGVDTQYF
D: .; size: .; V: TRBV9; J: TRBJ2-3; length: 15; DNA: TGTGCCAGCAGCGTAGCGGGGGGCATCGCAGATACGCAGTATTTT; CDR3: CASSVAGGIADTQYF
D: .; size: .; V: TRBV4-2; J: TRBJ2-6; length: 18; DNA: TGTGCCAGCAGCCAAGCCGAAGGGGGTTTCTCTGGGGCCAACGTCCTGACTTTC; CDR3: CASSQAEGGFSGANVLTF
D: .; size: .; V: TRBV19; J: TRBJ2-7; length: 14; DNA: TGTGCCAGTAGTATCATCGCCGTGGGGTACGGGCAGTACTTC; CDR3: CASSIIAVGYGQYF
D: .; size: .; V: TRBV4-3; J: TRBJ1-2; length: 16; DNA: TGCGCCAGCAGCCAAGATATTGTCGGGGGGGCGGGTGGCTACACCTTC; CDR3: CASSQDIVGGAGGYTF
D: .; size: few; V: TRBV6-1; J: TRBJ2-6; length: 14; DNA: TGTGCCAGCAGTGTGGAAGCTGGGGCCAACGTCCTGACTTTC; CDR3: CASSVEAGANVLTF
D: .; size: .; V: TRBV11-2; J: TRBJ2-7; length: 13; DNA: TGTGCCAGCAGCTTTAGGAGAGCCTACGAGCAGTACTTC; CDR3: CASSFRRAYEQYF
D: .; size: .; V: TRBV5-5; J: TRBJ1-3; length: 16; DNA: TGTGCCAGCAGCTTGGCAGGGGCCTACTCTGGAAACACCATATATTTT; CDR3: CASSLAGAYSGNTIYF
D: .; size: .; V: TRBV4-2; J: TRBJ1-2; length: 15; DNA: TGTGCCAGCAGCCAAGATGCGGGAACGAACTATGGCTACACCTTC; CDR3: CASSQDAGTNYGYTF
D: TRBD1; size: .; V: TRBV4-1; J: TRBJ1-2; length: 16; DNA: TGCGCCAGCAGCCAAGATGTGTACAGGGGAAACTATGGCTACACCTTC; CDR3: CASSQDVYRGNYGYTF
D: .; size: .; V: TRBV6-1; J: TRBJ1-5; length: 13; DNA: TGTGCCAGCAGCCCCCGGGAGGAACAGCCCCAGCATTTT; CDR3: CASSPREEQPQHF
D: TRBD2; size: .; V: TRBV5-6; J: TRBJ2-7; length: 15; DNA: TGTGCCAGCACTCCCGGACTAGCGGGAGCTGTTGAGCAGTACTTC; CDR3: CASTPGLAGAVEQYF
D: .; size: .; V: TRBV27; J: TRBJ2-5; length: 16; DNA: TGTGCCAGCAGTCCTCCCGGGGCGTTGGGGGGAGAGACCCAGTACTTC; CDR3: CASSPPGALGGETQYF
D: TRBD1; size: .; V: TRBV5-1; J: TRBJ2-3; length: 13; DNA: TGCGCCAGCAGGTCCACAGGGGCAGATACGCAGTATTTT; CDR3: CASRSTGADTQYF
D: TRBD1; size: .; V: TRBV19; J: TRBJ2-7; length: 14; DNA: TGTGCCAGTAGTACGGGACAGGGGAGCCACGAGCAGTACTTC; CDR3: CASSTGQGSHEQYF
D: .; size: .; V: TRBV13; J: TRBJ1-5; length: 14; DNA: TGTGCCAGCAGCTTAGCAGGGCCCAATCAGCCCCAGCATTTT; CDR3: CASSLAGPNQPQHF
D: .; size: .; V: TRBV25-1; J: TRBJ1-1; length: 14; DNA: TGTGCCAGCAGTGAATCGGAGGGTCCCACTGAAGCTTTCTTT; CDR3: CASSESEGPTEAFF
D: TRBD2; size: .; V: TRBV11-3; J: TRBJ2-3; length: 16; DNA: TGTGCCAGCAGCTTATTGTCTAGCGGGACAACAGATACGCAGTATTTT; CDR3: CASSLLSSGTTDTQYF
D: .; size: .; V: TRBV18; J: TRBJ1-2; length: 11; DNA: TGTGCCAGCTCACCAGGGGGCGGCTACACCTTC; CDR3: CASSPGGGYTF
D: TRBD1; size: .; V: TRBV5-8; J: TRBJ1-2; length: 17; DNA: TGTGCCAGCAGCTTCCCGGGACAGTCCAATGCAAACTATGGCTACACCTTC; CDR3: CASSFPGQSNANYGYTF
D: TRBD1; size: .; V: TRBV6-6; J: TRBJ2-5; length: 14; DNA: TGTGCCAGCAGTCGGGACAGGCAGCAAGAGACCCAGTACTTC; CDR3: CASSRDRQQETQYF
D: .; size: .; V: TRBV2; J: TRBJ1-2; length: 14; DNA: TGTGCCAGCAGTGGGTGGGCAGGGCGTTATGGCTACACCTTC; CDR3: CASSGWAGRYGYTF
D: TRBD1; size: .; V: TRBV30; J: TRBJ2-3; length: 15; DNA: TGTGCCTGGACCCCCGGGACAGGGAACACAGATACGCAGTATTTT; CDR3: CAWTPGTGNTDTQYF
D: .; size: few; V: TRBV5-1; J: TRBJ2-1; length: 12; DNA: TGCGCCAGCAGCTTCATGGACTCTAGGCAGTTCTTC; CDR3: CASSFMDSRQFF
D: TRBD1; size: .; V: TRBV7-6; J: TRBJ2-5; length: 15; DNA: TGTGCCAGCAGCTTAGCGACAGGGAGTATGGAGACCCAGTACTTC; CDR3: CASSLATGSMETQYF
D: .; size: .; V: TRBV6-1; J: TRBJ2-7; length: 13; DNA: TGTGCCAGCAGTCCACCCCGGGAGCACGAGCAGTACTTC; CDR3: CASSPPREHEQYF
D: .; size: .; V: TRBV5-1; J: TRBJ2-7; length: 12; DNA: TGCGCCAGCAGCGGGCAGGGTGTCGAGCAGTACTTC; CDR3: CASSGQGVEQYF
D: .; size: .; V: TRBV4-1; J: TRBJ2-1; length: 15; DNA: TGCGCCAGCAGCCAAGATCCGGGGCCCTACAATGAGCAGTTCTTC; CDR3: CASSQDPGPYNEQFF
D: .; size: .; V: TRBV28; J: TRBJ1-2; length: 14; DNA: TGTGCCAGCAGCCCCGAGGATGGGGGCTATGGCTACACCTTC; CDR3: CASSPEDGGYGYTF
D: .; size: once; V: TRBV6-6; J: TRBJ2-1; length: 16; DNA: TGTGCCAGGGGAGAAGACCCCCAGGGGTCCTACAATGAGCAGTTCTTC; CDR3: CARGEDPQGSYNEQFF
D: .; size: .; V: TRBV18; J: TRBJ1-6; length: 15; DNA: TGTGCCAGCTCTCGTGAGCTCGGGGGCGATTCACCCCTCCACTTT; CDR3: CASSRELGGDSPLHF
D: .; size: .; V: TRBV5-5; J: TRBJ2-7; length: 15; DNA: TGTGCCAGCAGCCCTCCCCGGACAGATTCCTACGAGCAGTACTTC; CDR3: CASSPPRTDSYEQYF
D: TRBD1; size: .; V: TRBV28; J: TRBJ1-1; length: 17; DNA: TGTGCCAGCAGTTTACGGCACAGGGGGGGGTTTTACACTGAAGCTTTCTTT; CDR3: CASSLRHRGGFYTEAFF
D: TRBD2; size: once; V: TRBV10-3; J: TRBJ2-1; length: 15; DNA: TGTGCCATCAGTGGGACTAGCGGGAAAAACAATGAGCAGTTCTTC; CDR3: CAISGTSGKNNEQFF
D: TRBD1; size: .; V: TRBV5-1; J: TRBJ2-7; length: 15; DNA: TGCGCCAGCAGCTTGGGCACGGACAGGAGCTACGAGCAGTACTTC; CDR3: CASSLGTDRSYEQYF
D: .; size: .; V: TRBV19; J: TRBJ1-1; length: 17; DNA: TGTGCCAGTAGTATAGACCTCCTGGAGGGTTCCTTCACTGAAGCTTTCTTT; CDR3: CASSIDLLEGSFTEAFF
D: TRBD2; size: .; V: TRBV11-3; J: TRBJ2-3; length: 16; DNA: TGTGCCAGCAGCTTAGAGCTAGCGCCGGGAGGAAATACGCAGTATTTT; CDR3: CASSLELAPGGNTQYF
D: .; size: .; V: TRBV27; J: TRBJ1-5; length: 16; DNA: TGTGCCAGCAACCTACAGGGAACCGGGAGCAATCAGCCCCAGCATTTT; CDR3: CASNLQGTGSNQPQHF
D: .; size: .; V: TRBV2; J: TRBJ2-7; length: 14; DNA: TGTGCCAGCAGCGGACGGGACAACTCCTACGAGCAGTACTTC; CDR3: CASSGRDNSYEQYF
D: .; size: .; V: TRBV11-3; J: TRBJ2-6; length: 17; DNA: TGTGCCAGCAGCTTAGATTTTGGGGAGAGTGGGGCCAACGTCCTGACTTTC; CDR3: CASSLDFGESGANVLTF
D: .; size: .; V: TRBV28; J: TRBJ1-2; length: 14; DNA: TGTGCCAGCAGTTTAGTTATAGGATTCTATGGCTACACCTTC; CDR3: CASSLVIGFYGYTF
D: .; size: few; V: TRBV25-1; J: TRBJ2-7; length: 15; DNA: TGTGCCAGCAGCGAATCTGGGGTGAGATCCTACGAGCAGTACTTC; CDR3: CASSESGVRSYEQYF
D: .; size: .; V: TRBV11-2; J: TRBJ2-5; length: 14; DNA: TGTGCCAGCAGCTTTGCCGGGCACCAAGAGACCCAGTACTTC; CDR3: CASSFAGHQETQYF
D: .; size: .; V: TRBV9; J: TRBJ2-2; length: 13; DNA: TGTGCCAGCCAAGGACTCGACACCGGGGAGCTGTTTTTT; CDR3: CASQGLDTGELFF
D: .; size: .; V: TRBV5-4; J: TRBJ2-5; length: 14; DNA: TGTGCCAGCAGCTTGTTCAGCTCCCAAGAGACCCAGTACTTC; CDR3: CASSLFSSQETQYF
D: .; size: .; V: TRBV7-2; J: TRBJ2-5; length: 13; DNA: TGTGCCAGCAGCCAGGGACACCAAGAGACCCAGTACTTC; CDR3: CASSQGHQETQYF
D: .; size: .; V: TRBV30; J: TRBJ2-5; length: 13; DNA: TGTGCCTGGAGTCCGGACCTGGGCGTGACCCAGTACTTC; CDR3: CAWSPDLGVTQYF